This TCR beta chain is from a study of control samples from healthy donors and cancer patients. CDR3 length equals 14 residues. V gave up 3 bases and J gave up 1 base, with 10 bases separating them. Germline CDR1 is MNHEY and CDR2 is SVGAGI. Assay used: immunoSEQ multiplex PCR; TCRdb lists only in-frame clones, some missing. The table records 90,000 to 100,000 clones, over 60% of them present only once. This chain uses TRBV6-5 with TRBJ2-7; D is undetermined. The sequence came from a woman in her thirties in good health. Sequenced material: blood. The chain's CDR3 is CASSYSSDSYEQYF. The CDR3 DNA reads as TGTGCCAGCAGTTATAGCAGTGATTCCTACGAGCAGTACTTC.